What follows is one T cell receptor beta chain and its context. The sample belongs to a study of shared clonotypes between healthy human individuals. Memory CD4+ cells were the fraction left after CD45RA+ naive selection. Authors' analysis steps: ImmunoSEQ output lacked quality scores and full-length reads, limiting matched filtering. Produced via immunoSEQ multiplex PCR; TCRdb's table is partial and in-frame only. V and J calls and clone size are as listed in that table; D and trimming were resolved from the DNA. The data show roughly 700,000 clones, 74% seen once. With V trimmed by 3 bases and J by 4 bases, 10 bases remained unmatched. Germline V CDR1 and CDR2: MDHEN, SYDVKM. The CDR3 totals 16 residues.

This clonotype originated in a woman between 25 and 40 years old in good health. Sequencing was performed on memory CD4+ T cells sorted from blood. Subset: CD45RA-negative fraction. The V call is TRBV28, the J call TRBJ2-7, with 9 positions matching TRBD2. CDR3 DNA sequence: TGTGCCAGCAGTTTGTGGGCTAGCGGGAATAAGTACGAGCAGTACTTC. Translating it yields CASSLWASGNKYEQYF.